This T cell receptor beta chain was observed in a study of OX40 agonist ivuxolimab in advanced cancers. Overall study findings and caveats: There was clonal expansion of CD4+ and CD8+ blood T cells by week 6 at 0.1 to 3.0 mg/kg. Some of the nonresponding patients also showed low levels of normalized T-cell clonal expansion. Clonal expansion in partial responders at 0.1-3.0 mg/kg ranked among the lowest.

At baseline, cycle 4 day 1, and cycle 7 day 1, blood was sampled. To note about this clone: As yet, its antigen is unknown.

The CDR3 has 14 residues. Germline V CDR1 and CDR2: GTSNPN, SVGIG (reference sequence). V was shortened by 1 base and J by 7 bases, with 13 bases between the two germline ends. Sequencing was performed with immunoSEQ multiplex PCR; in TCRdb, only in-frame clones are kept and a portion is missing. The top ten clones hold under 3% of a sample with roughly 56,000 clones, 86% of them seen once. Sample: CD4+ or CD8+ T cells sorted from blood, taken in a trial of the OX40 agonist ivuxolimab. The clonotype was recovered from an adult with an advanced solid tumor such as melanoma, head and neck, liver or kidney cancer. The V gene is TRBV30, the J gene TRBJ1-4; maybe TRBD1 (5 bases). The chain's CDR3 is CAWSGGRGGEKLFF. Here the CDR3 DNA reads TGTGCCTGGAGTGGTGGGAGGGGAGGTGAAAAACTGTTTTTT.